This TCR beta chain was identified in a study of identical twins. Study-wide points: Abundant beta clonotypes from cord blood bore fewer insertions; memory repertoires lacked this pattern. Twin pairs had excess sharing that was weaker in beta out-of-frame sequences. It was possible that invariant MAIT and iNKT cells partly confounded the zero-insertion analyses.

Unique molecular identifiers were present on the cDNA, which also gained a universal primer site by template switching. TCRdb re-derived calls from the 5' RACE reads in MiXCR, one entry per CDR3 protein. The sample yields 1,800,000 or so distinct CDR3 sequences, about 32% seen once. Worth noting for this clonotype: Antigen specificity is unknown. Its ends do not fully match the called genes, so a read error is possible.

The TCR was taken from a newborn girl in good health. The source material was cord blood.

This chain's CDR3 is CGSSLRVDRTYEQYF. The CDR3 DNA reads TGTGGCAGCTCACTGCGAGTGGACAGGACCTACGAGCAGTACTTC. The J gene is TRBJ2-7, the V gene TRBV18; the match to TRBD1 covers 7 bases. Germline lookup yields CDR1 KGHSH and CDR2 LQKENI. CDR3 length: 15 amino acids.